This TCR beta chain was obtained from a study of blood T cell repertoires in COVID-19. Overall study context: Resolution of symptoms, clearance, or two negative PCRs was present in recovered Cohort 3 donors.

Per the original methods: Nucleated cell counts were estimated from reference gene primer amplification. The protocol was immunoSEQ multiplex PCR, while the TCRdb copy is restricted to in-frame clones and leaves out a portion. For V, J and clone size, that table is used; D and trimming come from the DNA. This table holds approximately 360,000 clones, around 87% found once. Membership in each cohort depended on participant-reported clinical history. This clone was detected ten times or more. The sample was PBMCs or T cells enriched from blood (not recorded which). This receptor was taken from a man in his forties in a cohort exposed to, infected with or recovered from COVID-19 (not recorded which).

The CDR3 bases are TGTGCCAGCAGCCAAAAACAGGGGTATGAAGCTGGGGCCAACGTCCTGACTTTC. This translates into CASSQKQGYEAGANVLTF. V gene TRBV4-2 combines with J gene TRBJ2-6; 7 nucleotides align to TRBD1. Trimming at V came to 2 bases and at J to 2 bases, leaving 9 bases not matched to a gene. There are 18 residues in the CDR3. Germline V gene sequence: CDR1 LGHNA, CDR2 YNFKEQ.